This T cell receptor (beta chain) was documented in a study of regulatory T cells in long-lasting Graves disease. This clonotype was found many times. Trimming left V 4 bases short and J 6 bases short, with 20 bases between. Germline V gene sequence: CDR1 DFQATT, CDR2 SNEGSKA (reference sequence). This CDR3 has 15 amino acids. Time point reported: newly diagnosed GD, antithyroid drugs for less than 3 months. PBMCs were the source of the RNA used for TCR sequencing. Arm-PCR of CDR3 regions and iRepertoire HTBI primers were used to build TCR beta libraries. TCRdb reprocessed the multiplex PCR reads with MiXCR, giving one entry per CDR3 protein. This sample has approximately 230,000 distinct CDR3 sequences, with around 19% found just once.

The sample consisted of peripheral blood mononuclear cells (PBMCs), taken at new diagnosis, from a patient treated with antithyroid drugs. The gene calls are TRBV20-1 and TRBJ2-3; D might be TRBD2 (8 bases). This clonotype was sampled from a female donor with Graves disease. In nucleotides, the CDR3 is TGCAGTGCTATCCTCGGGAGGGGGCGCGTGGATACGCAGTATTTT. It is translated as CSAILGRGRVDTQYF.